This T cell receptor beta chain was captured by sequencing in a study of T cell responses to AZD1222 COVID-19 vaccine. The assay was immunoSEQ multiplex PCR, and TCRdb's table has in-frame clones only and misses some. This table has about 94,000 clones, over 75% appearing once. Germline assignment: CDR1 SGHAT and CDR2 FQNNGV. The germline V and J ends were trimmed by 5 bases and 4 bases, with 11 bases remaining between them. The CDR3 covers 13 residues. The rearrangement links TRBV11-2 to TRBJ1-2; possible D gene TRBD1, 6 bases. Sequencing used peripheral blood, obtained 28 days after the second AZD1222 dose. The sequence was obtained from an adult who received the AZD1222 COVID-19 vaccine. The CDR3 loop is CASSQGQGYGYTF. In nucleotides, the CDR3 is TGTGCCAGCAGCCAGGGACAAGGCTATGGCTACACCTTC.